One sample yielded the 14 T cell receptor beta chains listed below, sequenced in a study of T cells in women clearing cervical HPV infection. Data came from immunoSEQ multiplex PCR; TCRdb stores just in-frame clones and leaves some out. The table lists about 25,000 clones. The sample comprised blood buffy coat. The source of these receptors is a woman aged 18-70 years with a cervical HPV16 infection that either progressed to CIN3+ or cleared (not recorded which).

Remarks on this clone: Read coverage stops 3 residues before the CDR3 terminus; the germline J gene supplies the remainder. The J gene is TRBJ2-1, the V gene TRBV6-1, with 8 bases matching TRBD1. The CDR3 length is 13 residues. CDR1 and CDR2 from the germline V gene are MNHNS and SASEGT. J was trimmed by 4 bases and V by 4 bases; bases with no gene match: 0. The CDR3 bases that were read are TGTGCCAGCAGTGGGGACAGGTACAATGAG. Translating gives CASSGDRYNE. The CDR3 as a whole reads CASSGDRYNEQFF.

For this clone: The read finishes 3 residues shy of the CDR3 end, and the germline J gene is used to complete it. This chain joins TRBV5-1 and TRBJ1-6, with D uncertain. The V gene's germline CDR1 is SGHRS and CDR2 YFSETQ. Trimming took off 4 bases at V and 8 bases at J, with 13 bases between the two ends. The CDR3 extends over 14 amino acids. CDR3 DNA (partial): TGCGCCAGCAGCCTTCGACTAACTGATTCACCC. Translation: CASSLRLTDSP. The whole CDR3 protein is CASSLRLTDSPLHF.

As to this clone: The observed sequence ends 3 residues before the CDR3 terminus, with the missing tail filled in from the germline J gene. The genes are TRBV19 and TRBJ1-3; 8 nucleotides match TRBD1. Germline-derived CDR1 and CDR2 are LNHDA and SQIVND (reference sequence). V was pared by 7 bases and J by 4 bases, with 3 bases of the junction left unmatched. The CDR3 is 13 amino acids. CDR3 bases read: TGTGCCAGTATGGGGACAGGCGGAAACACC. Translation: CASMGTGGNT. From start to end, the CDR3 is CASMGTGGNTIYF.

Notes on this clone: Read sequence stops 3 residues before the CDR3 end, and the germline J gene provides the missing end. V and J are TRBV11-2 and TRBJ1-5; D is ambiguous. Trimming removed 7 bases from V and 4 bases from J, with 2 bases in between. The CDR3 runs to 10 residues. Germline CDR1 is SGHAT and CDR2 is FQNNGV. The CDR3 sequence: CASTNQPQHF. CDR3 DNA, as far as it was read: TGTGCCAGCACAAATCAGCCC. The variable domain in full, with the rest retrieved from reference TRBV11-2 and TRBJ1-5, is EAGVAQSPRYKIIEKRQSVAFWCNPISGHATLYWYQQILGQGPKLLIQFQNNGVVDDSQLPKDRFSAERLKGVDSTLKIQPAKLEDSAVYLCASTNQPQHFGDGTRLSIL.

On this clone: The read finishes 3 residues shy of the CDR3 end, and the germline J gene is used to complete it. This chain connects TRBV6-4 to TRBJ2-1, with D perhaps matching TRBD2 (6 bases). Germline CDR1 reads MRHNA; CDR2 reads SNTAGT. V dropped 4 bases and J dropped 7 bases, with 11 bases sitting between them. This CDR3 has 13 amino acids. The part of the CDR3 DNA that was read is TGTGCCAGCAGTGCTCTAGCGTGGAATGAG. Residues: CASSALAWNE. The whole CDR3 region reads CASSALAWNEQFF.

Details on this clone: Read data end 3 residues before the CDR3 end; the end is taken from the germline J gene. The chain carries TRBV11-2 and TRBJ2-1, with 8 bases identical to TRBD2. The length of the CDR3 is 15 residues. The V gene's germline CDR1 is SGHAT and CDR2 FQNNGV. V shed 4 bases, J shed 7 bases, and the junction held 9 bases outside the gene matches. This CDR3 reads CASSSLAGLENEQFF. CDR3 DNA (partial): TGTGCCAGCAGCTCTTTAGCGGGACTTGAGAATGAG.

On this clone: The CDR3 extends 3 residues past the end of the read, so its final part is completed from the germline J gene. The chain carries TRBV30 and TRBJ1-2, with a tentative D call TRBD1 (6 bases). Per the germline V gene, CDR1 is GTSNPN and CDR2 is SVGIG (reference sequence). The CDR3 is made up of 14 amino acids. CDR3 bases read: TGTGCCTGGAGTGTACAGGGTTCCACAGATACC. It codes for CAWSVQGSTDT. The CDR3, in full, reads CAWSVQGSTDTYTF.

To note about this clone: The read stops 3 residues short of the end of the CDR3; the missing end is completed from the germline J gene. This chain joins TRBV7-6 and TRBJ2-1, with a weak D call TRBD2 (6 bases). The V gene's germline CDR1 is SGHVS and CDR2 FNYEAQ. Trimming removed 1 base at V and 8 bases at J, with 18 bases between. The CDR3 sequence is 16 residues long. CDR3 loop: CASSLDVTSFIDEQFF. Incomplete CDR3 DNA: TGTGCCAGCAGCTTAGATGTGACTAGTTTTATTGATGAG.

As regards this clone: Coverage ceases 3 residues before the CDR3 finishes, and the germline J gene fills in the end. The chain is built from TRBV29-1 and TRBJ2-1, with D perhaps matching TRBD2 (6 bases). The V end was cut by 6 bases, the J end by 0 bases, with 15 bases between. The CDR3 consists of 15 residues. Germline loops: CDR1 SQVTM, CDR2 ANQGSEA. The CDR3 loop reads CSVKGRPSSYNEQFF. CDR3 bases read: TGCAGCGTGAAGGGGAGGCCAAGCTCCTACAATGAG.

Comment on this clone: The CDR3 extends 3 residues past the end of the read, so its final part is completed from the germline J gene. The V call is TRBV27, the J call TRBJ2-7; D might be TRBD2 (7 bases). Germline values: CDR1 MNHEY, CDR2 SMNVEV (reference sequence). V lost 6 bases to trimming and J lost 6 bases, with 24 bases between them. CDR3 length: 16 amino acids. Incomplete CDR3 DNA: TGTGCCAGCAGCTCCGAACAGGGCGGGAGAGTTAGCGAG. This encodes CASSSEQGGRVSE. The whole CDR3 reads CASSSEQGGRVSEQYF.

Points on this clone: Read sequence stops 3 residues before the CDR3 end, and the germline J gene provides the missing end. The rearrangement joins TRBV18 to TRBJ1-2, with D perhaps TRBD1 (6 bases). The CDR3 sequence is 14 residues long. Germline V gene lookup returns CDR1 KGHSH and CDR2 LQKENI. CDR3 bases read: TGTGCCAGCTCCCGGGGGGCTCAGACCTACGAC. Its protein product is CASSRGAQTYD. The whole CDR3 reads CASSRGAQTYDYTF.

The CDR3 loop reads CASSPQQGYDYTF. Incomplete CDR3 DNA: TGTGCCAGCTCACCGCAACAGGGTTACGAC. This chain uses TRBV18 with TRBJ1-2; D possibly corresponds to TRBD1 (6 bases). The read falls 3 residues short of the CDR3 end, and the missing part is taken from the germline J gene. The CDR3 has 13 amino acids. Germline V gene sequence: CDR1 KGHSH, CDR2 LQKENI.

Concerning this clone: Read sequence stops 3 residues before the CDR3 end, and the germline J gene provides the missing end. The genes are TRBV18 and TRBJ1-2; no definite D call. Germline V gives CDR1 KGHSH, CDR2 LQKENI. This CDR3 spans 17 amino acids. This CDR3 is CASSPRPRDPSSYDYTF. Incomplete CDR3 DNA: TGTGCCAGCTCACCCCGTCCCCGCGACCCTAGCTCCTACGAC.

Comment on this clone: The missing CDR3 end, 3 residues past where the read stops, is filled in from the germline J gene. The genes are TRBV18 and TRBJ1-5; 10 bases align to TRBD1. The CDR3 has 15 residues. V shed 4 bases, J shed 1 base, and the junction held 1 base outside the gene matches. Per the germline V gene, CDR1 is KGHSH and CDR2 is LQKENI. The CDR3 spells CASSRGQGSNQPQHF. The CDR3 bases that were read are TGTGCCAGCTCACGGGGACAGGGGAGCAATCAGCCC.